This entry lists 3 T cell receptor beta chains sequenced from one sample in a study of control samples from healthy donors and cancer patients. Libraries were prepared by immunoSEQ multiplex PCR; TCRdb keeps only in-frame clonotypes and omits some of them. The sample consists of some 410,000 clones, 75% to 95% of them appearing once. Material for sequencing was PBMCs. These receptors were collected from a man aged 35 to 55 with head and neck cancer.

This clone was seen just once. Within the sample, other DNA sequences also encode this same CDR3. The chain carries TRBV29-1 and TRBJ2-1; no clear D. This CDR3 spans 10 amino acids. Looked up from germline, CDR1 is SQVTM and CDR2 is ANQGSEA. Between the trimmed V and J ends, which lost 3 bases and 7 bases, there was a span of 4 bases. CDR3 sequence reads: CSVDLNEQFF. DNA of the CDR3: TGCAGCGTTGACCTGAATGAGCAGTTCTTC.

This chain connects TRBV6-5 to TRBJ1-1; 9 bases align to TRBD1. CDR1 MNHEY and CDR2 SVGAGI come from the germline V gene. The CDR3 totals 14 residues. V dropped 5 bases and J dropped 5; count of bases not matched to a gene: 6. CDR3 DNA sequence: TGTGCCAGCAGTCTGACAGGGGGAGAAACTGAAGCTTTCTTT. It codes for CASSLTGGETEAFF.

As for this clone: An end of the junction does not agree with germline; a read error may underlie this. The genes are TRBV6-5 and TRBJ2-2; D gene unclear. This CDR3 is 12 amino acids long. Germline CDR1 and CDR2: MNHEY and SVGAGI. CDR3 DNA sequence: TGTGCCAGCAGTTTTAACAGCGGGGAGCTGTTTTTT. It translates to CASSFNSGELFF.